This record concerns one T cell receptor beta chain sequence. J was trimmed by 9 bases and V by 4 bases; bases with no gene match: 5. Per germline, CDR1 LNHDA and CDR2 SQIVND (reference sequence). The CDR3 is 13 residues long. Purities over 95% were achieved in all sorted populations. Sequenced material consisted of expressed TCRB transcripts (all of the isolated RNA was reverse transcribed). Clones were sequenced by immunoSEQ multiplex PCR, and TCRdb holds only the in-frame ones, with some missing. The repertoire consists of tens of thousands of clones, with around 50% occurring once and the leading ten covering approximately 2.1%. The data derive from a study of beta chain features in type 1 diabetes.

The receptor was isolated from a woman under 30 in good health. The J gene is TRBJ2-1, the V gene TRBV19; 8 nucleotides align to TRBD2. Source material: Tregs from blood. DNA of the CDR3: TGTGCCAGTAGTAACGGGGGGGGAGGTGAGCAGTTCTTC. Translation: CASSNGGGGEQFF.